This TCR beta chain is drawn from a study of Ad26.COV2.S vaccination and SARS-CoV-2 variants. A word on this clone: Antigen unknown.

Data came from immunoSEQ multiplex PCR; TCRdb stores just in-frame clones and leaves some out. Found here are 240,000 or so clones, roughly 90% of them singletons; the top ten hold roughly a tenth. The CDR3 consists of 13 residues. Germline CDR1 reads SEHNR; CDR2 reads FQNEAQ (reference sequence). V shed 2 bases and J shed 2 bases, with 7 bases lying between them. Treatment meaning: around 19 received Ad26.COV2.S at low or high dose, single or two shots; roughly 5 received placebo; per-sample allocation not given. Specimen acquisition occurred on day 63 following the initial vaccine or placebo injection. Overall study results and limits: Compared with placebo recipients, vaccine recipients had higher spike-specific TCR breadth.

The sequenced sample was peripheral blood, obtained in a trial of Ad26.COV2.S vaccine versus placebo. This chain links TRBV7-9 with TRBJ2-7; no definite D call. This receptor was taken from a person aged 18 to 65 who received the Ad26.COV2.S COVID-19 vaccine or a placebo. The CDR3 loop is CASSLSTAYEQYF. CDR3 DNA sequence: TGTGCCAGCAGCTTATCGACCGCCTACGAGCAGTACTTC.